These 20 T cell receptor beta chains came from one sample sequenced in a study of CD8+ T cells in alopecia areata. Extraction and reverse transcription of RNA yielded cDNA as the sequencing template. The protocol was immunoSEQ multiplex PCR, while the TCRdb copy is restricted to in-frame clones and leaves out a portion. The sample shows 70,000 to 95,000 clones, just over 50% of them seen only once. Sequenced input: NKG2D-high CD8+ T cells sorted from blood. The receptors here all came from a human donor with alopecia areata.

Only a few counts were recorded for this clone. The V and J genes are TRBV28 and TRBJ1-1; D may be TRBD1 (5 bases). The germline CDR1 and CDR2 sequences are MDHEN and SYDVKM. The CDR3 runs 13 residues. V shed 5 bases and J shed 4 bases, with 11 bases lying between them. CDR3 sequence (DNA): TGTGCCAGCAGTCCCACGGGGGGCACTGAAGCTTTCTTT. This translates into CASSPTGGTEAFF. The full variable domain, rest sourced from reference TRBV28 and TRBJ1-1, is DVKVTQSSRYLVKRTGEKVFLECVQDMDHENMFWYRQDPGLGLRLIYFSYDVKMKEKGDIPEGYSVSREKKERFSLILESASTNQTSMYLCASSPTGGTEAFFGQGTRLTVV.

The chain recombines TRBV29-1 with TRBJ1-2; D remains unclear. This CDR3 has 13 amino acids. In germline, CDR1 is SQVTM, CDR2 ANQGSEA. V was trimmed by 3 bases and J by 0 bases, leaving 8 bases between them. The CDR3 reads CSVDSGTNYGYTF. CDR3 sequence (DNA): TGCAGCGTTGATTCGGGGACTAACTATGGCTACACCTTC.

The rearrangement links TRBV7-9 to TRBJ2-7; D may be TRBD1 or TRBD2 (6 bases each). From germline, CDR1 is SEHNR and CDR2 FQNEAQ (reference sequence). The ends were cut back, 1 base at V and 1 base at J, with 8 bases in the middle. This CDR3 region has 14 residues. CDR3 DNA sequence: TGTGCCAGCAGCTTAGGAGGGGGGTCCTACGAGCAGTACTTC. Translation: CASSLGGGSYEQYF.

The chain recombines TRBV5-1 with TRBJ1-6; D possibly corresponds to TRBD1 (5 bases). The germline V gene has CDR1 SGHRS and CDR2 YFSETQ. V dropped 4 bases and J dropped 8 bases, with 16 bases sitting between them. CDR3 length: 15 amino acids. CDR3 sequence: CASSLSGTGHSPLHF. The CDR3 nucleotides are TGCGCCAGCAGCCTCTCCGGGACCGGTCATTCACCCCTCCACTTT.

The rearrangement joins TRBV20-1 to TRBJ2-7, with D uncertain. V was shortened by 4 bases and J by 4 bases, with 5 bases between the two germline ends. The germline V gene encodes CDR1 DFQATT and CDR2 SNEGSKA (reference sequence). The CDR3 has 10 residues. As DNA, the CDR3 is TGCAGTGCTATGGAATACGAGCAGTACTTC. Its protein product is CSAMEYEQYF.

In this sample, this clone turned up a few times. The junction departs from germline at one end; a sequencing error may be responsible. The chain employs TRBV29-1 and TRBJ2-1; the match to TRBD2 covers 10 bases. Germline V gives CDR1 SQVTM, CDR2 ANQGSEA. The CDR3 runs 15 residues. CDR3 sequence (DNA): TGCAGCGTCGAAGGAAGAGCGGGAGGGTACAATGAGCAGTTCTTC. This encodes CSVEGRAGGYNEQFF.

The chain combines TRBV15 with TRBJ1-5; D possibly corresponds to TRBD1 (6 bases). CDR3 length: 14 amino acids. The germline gives CDR1 LNHNV, CDR2 YYDKDF (reference sequence). Trimming removed 3 bases at V and 1 base at J, with 7 bases between. Here the CDR3 reads CATSRDRSNQPQHF. The CDR3 coding sequence is TGTGCCACCAGCAGGGACAGAAGCAATCAGCCCCAGCATTTT. The variable domain in full, with the rest retrieved from reference TRBV15 and TRBJ1-5, is DAMVIQNPRYQVTQFGKPVTLSCSQTLNHNVMYWYQQKSSQAPKLLFHYYDKDFNNEADTPDNFQSRRPNTSFCFLDIRSPGLGDTAMYLCATSRDRSNQPQHFGDGTRLSIL.

This rearrangement joins TRBV28 to TRBJ2-7; D is perhaps TRBD1 (6 bases). The CDR3 totals 12 residues. With 4 bases removed from V and 5 bases from J, the gap between germline ends came to 9 bases. Germline V lookup: CDR1 MDHEN, CDR2 SYDVKM. CDR3 sequence reads: CASSSYRDEQYF. DNA of the CDR3: TGTGCCAGCAGTTCCTACAGGGACGAGCAGTACTTC.

This clone was seen more than once but under ten times. The chain joins TRBV5-1 to TRBJ2-7; 9 nucleotides align to TRBD2. Unmatched junction bases numbered 0, after V lost 0 bases and J lost 2 bases. Germline V gene lookup returns CDR1 SGHRS and CDR2 YFSETQ. CDR3 length: 14 amino acids. For the CDR3, the DNA is TGCGCCAGCAGCTTGGCTAGCGGGACCTACGAGCAGTACTTC. Amino acid sequence: CASSLASGTYEQYF. Complete variable domain (other parts from reference TRBV5-1 and TRBJ2-7): KAGVTQTPRYLIKTRGQQVTLSCSPISGHRSVSWYQQTPGQGLQFLFEYFSETQRNKGNFPGRFSGRQFSNSRSEMNVSTLELGDSALYLCASSLASGTYEQYFGPGTRLTVT.

The rearrangement uses TRBV7-9 and TRBJ1-2, with D tentatively TRBD1 (5 bases). The CDR3 loop spans 13 amino acids. Germline assignment: CDR1 SEHNR and CDR2 FQNEAQ (reference sequence). V was pared by 1 base and J by 3 bases, with 6 bases between. CDR3 amino acids: CASSLGDYYGYTF. Written as DNA, the CDR3 is TGTGCCAGCAGCTTAGGGGACTACTATGGCTACACCTTC. The whole variable domain, filled in from reference TRBV7-9 and TRBJ1-2, reads DTGVSQNPRHKITKRGQNVTFRCDPISEHNRLYWYRQTLGQGPEFLTYFQNEAQLEKSRLLSDRFSAERPKGSFSTLEIQRTEQGDSAMYLCASSLGDYYGYTFGSGTRLTVV.

The rearrangement uses TRBV5-1 and TRBJ1-5; maybe TRBD1 (6 bases). There are 14 residues in the CDR3. CDR1 and CDR2 (germline): SGHRS, YFSETQ. V was shortened by 7 bases and J by 4 bases, with 15 bases between the two germline ends. In DNA, the CDR3 is TGCGCCAGCCATCCAGGGGCAGGAAATCAGCCCCAGCATTTT. Translation: CASHPGAGNQPQHF.

The chain employs TRBV5-4 and TRBJ1-1, with TRBD1 as a possible D gene (5 bases). Between the trimmed V and J ends, which lost 2 bases and 4 bases, there was a span of 9 bases. CDR3 length equals 13 residues. Germline V gene data show CDR1 as SGHNT and CDR2 as YYREEE (reference sequence). The CDR3 nucleotides read TGTGCCAGCAGCTTAGGGACTTCCACTGAAGCTTTCTTT. Translation gives CASSLGTSTEAFF.

The V call is TRBV27, the J call TRBJ2-5; weak D call: TRBD2 (5 bases). The CDR3 has 14 residues. Germline lookup yields CDR1 MNHEY and CDR2 SMNVEV (reference sequence). Deletions cut 8 bases from V and 9 bases from J, with 22 bases between. This CDR3 is CASLRLPIPSAQYF. CDR3 bases: TGTGCCAGCTTACGACTACCAATTCCTTCGGCCCAGTACTTC.

This chain links TRBV9 with TRBJ2-3; 7 nucleotides line up with TRBD2. This CDR3 has 16 residues. CDR1 SGDLS and CDR2 YYNGEE come from the germline V gene. With 0 bases clipped from V and 3 bases from J, the junction kept 7 bases outside the gene matches. The CDR3 sequence is CASSVEGGSGTDTQYF. The DNA for the CDR3 is TGTGCCAGCAGCGTAGAGGGCGGGAGCGGAACAGATACGCAGTATTTT.

The chain is built from TRBV27 and TRBJ1-2; possible D gene TRBD1, 5 bases. The CDR3 is 14 residues long. The V and J ends lost 2 bases and 0 bases respectively, with 7 bases between them. CDR1 and CDR2 from the germline V gene are MNHEY and SMNVEV (reference sequence). The DNA for the CDR3 is TGTGCCAGCAGTTTAAGGGGTTCTAACTATGGCTACACCTTC. It codes for CASSLRGSNYGYTF.

This rearrangement joins TRBV7-9 to TRBJ2-7; the D gene is possibly TRBD2 (5 bases). The length of the CDR3 is 14 residues. Germline loops: CDR1 SEHNR, CDR2 FQNEAQ (reference sequence). Trimming took 4 bases from V and 3 from J, leaving 13 bases between them. The CDR3 protein is CASSSLGEIYEQYF. The CDR3 region has the DNA TGTGCCAGCAGCTCCCTTGGGGAGATCTACGAGCAGTACTTC.

This clone has more than one count but fewer than ten. The chain uses TRBV14 and TRBJ1-2; maybe TRBD1 (5 bases). The CDR3 covers 14 residues. V shed 1 base and J shed 3 bases, with 9 bases lying between them. Germline V gene sequence: CDR1 SGHDN, CDR2 FVKESK. The chain's CDR3 is CASSQAGDHYGYTF. CDR3 sequence (DNA): TGTGCCAGCAGCCAAGCCGGGGACCACTATGGCTACACCTTC.

This sequence joins TRBV29-1 and TRBJ2-1, with D perhaps TRBD2 (6 bases). The germline gives CDR1 SQVTM, CDR2 ANQGSEA. V was pared by 4 bases and J by 8 bases, with 24 bases between. This CDR3 is built from 16 residues. The chain's CDR3 is CSVGTSRDSGVHEQFF. The CDR3 region has the DNA TGCAGCGTTGGTACTTCCCGGGACTCGGGAGTCCATGAGCAGTTCTTC.

V usage is TRBV29-1 and J usage is TRBJ2-3, with 10 bases matching TRBD2. The V and J ends lost 6 bases and 3 bases, in that order; junction bases with no gene match: 9. CDR3 length: 15 residues. Germline lookup yields CDR1 SQVTM and CDR2 ANQGSEA. The CDR3 nucleotides are TGCAGCGTACAAGTAGCGGGGGGACCTACAGATACGCAGTATTTT. The encoded protein is CSVQVAGGPTDTQYF.

This clone was seen a handful of times. V and J are TRBV5-1 and TRBJ2-7, with 7 bases that match TRBD1. Germline CDR1 is SGHRS and CDR2 is YFSETQ. There are 15 residues in the CDR3. Germline trimming cut 4 bases from V and 5 bases from J; bases unmatched to any gene: 12. CDR3 region: CASSLNYDRAHEQYF. Written as DNA, the CDR3 is TGCGCCAGCAGCCTCAATTATGACAGGGCCCACGAGCAGTACTTC.